This T cell receptor (beta chain) was captured by sequencing in a study of T cells in Graves' hyperthyroidism and ophthalmopathy (dated by TCRdb to the late 2010s). At the level of the whole study: Peripheral blood samples were taken at the time of initial diagnosis, prior to any treatment. TCR V-J signatures able to tell the groups apart were searched for in a discovery cohort of about a hundred patients, of whom over 40 had Graves' ophthalmopathy and 57 had stable Graves' hyperthyroidism. An independent validation cohort of under 20 hyperthyroidism patients and roughly 16 patients who later progressed to ophthalmopathy tested prospective prediction of ophthalmopathy. The 100 discovery patients were divided at random into training and test sets in a 7:3 ratio. Thyroid tissue and blood T-cell repertoires from more than five Graves' hyperthyroidism patients were also compared in the study. Once sampling was done, hyperthyroidism patients were given methimazole at a starting dose of 30 mg daily, whereas ophthalmopathy patients were given high-dose intravenous methylprednisolone. The paper describes TCR Vbeta CDR3 sequencing of 135 peripheral blood samples, made up of around 41 ophthalmopathy patients, 70 to 75 hyperthyroidism patients and 17 progressor patients.

The CDR3 runs 14 residues from the cysteine to the phenylalanine. CDR3 DNA only is kept here, 42 bases in frame from base 1. The germline V gene supplies CDR1 SGHRS and CDR2 YFSETQ. V ends up 4 bases short and J 2 bases short, with an unmatched junction base count of 6. In the ophthalmopathy patients, disease was moderately to severely active, with a Clinical Activity Score of 3 or more, a NOSPECS grade of 4 or more, and a duration of less than 3 months. Exclusion was applied to patients with uncontrolled infections, other autoimmune diseases, pregnancy or lactation. Diagnoses were based on clinical symptoms, serum thyroxine and TRAb, thyroid ultrasound and orbital computed tomography. PBMCs were separated from over 9 ml of fresh peripheral blood using Ficoll-Paque density gradient centrifugation. Total RNA was extracted using Trizol reagent, and RNA quality was assessed on an Agilent 2100 Bioanalyzer.

This clonotype was recorded many times. The clone's antigen remains unknown. There are no base qualities to consult, and no much larger clone falls within one base. What the work shows at the level of the full study, not this receptor alone: No statistical method was used to fix the sample size in advance, and group allocation was not hidden from the investigators. In cross-validation, a model built on a 13 V-J signature told ophthalmopathy apart from stable hyperthyroidism with under 90% sensitivity and around 81% specificity, and in testing the same model reached 80%/75%. Most expanded thyroid clonotypes (frequency above 0.001) were also detected in blood, suggesting blood repertoires may reflect thyroid immune responses. During validation, the model predicted progression to ophthalmopathy a median of approximately six months ahead of onset, with 70.59% sensitivity and 72.22% specificity.

The TCR beta CDR3 regions were amplified from the RNA transcripts. A first-round RT-PCR of the TCR CDR3 used the HTBI primer set with the Qiagen OneStep RT-PCR kit. The libraries were constructed in a second round of multiplex PCR and then size-selected and purified. Sequencing of the libraries was done on an Illumina HiSeq2000 using paired-end 100 bp reads. The authors' analysis ran thus. SOAPnuke was used to process the raw data, removing reads that contained adapters or uncalled bases, had a mean Phred below 15, or lacked an exact match to the constant primer or identifier. COPE v1.2.5 was used to merge the high-quality paired reads, and each unique nucleotide sequence was defined as a clonotype. MiTCR v1.1 was used to align the clonotypes against IMGT TRBV, TRBD and TRBJ reference segments. The analysis was restricted to V-J combinations with a frequency above 0.0001, which together covered 99.2% of the repertoires. A TCS score was defined as the ratio of F50 (clonal expansion) to E x V (chaos), with BLOSUM62-based TCRdist applied between CDR3 peptides within each V-J. Welch's t-statistics and random forest reduced fewer than 600 V-J features to roughly 13, which were used in a naive Bayes classifier (R e1071). Starting from the raw public reads, TCRdb applied fastp trimming at Q25, assembled clones with MiXCR and retained in-frame beta chains. Each entry merges the rows of one CDR3 protein and shows their most common DNA and genes. For this entry, the V and J calls and clone size follow TCRdb and not the study's own pipeline. The sample yields 200,000 to 250,000 distinct CDR3 sequences; roughly 17% were counted once. Around 28% of the sample is taken by the ten largest.

The receptor chain draws on TRBV5-1 and TRBJ2-7, and 7 junction bases match TRBD1. Sequencing was carried out using blood. This sequence was found in a woman under 30 with Graves' ophthalmopathy. This receptor has the CDR3 CASSGSGTAYEQYF. The nucleotide sequence is TGCGCCAGCAGCGGATCCGGGACAGCCTACGAGCAGTACTTC.